This T cell receptor (beta chain) was recorded in a study of CD4 T cells in relation to SARS-CoV-2 and coronaviruses. Across the study: Shared crossreactive spike epitopes were mapped to their HLA restriction. Study-wide results and caveats: Pre-pandemic and post-infection samples never came from the same donor.

Comments on this clone: Antigen: not known.

V lost 8 bases, J lost 6 bases, and 7 bases lay in between. This CDR3 has 11 residues. Profiling relied on immunoSEQ multiplex PCR, and the TCRdb table lists in-frame clones only, not all of them. The sample lists about 68,000 clones, approximately 93% seen once, with approximately 0.25% in the top ten. The unexposed donors gave CD4+ T cells in about 2010-2018, prior to COVID-19. This chain joins TRBV12-3 or TRBV12-4 and TRBJ2-2; D unclear. Source material: naive CD4+ T cells from PBMCs. Subset here: naive CD4+ T cells isolated by negative enrichment. This TCR was sampled from a human donor in good health. CDR3 coding DNA: TGTGCCAGCGCCGGCGCCGGGGAGCTGTTTTTT. Encoded protein: CASAGAGELFF.